A selection of T cell receptor beta chains follows, all from one sample in a study of blood T cell repertoires in COVID-19. TCRdb's copy holds only in-frame clones and misses some; the assay was immunoSEQ multiplex PCR. The profile shows about 120,000 clones, 78% of them singletons. The source material was peripheral blood. The receptors come from a man aged 65-85 years with acute or convalescent COVID-19. Both conserved end residues are part of each CDR3. The D gene is left open where the match is weak. Size is omitted from some rows. Given values are once, few, many or a class for expanded clones.

j_call clone_size d_call v_call cdr3_aa cdr3_nt
TRBJ1-2 once . TRBV5-1 CASSLTPQRVRDGYTF TGCGCCAGCAGCTTAACCCCCCAACGGGTGAGAGATGGCTACACCTTC
TRBJ2-5 . TRBD2 TRBV5-1 CASSPGLAGGPAETQYF TGCGCCAGCAGCCCAGGACTAGCGGGGGGGCCAGCAGAGACCCAGTACTTC
TRBJ2-1 . TRBD2 TRBV9 CASSVTGLAGGPGASNEQFF TGTGCCAGCAGCGTAACAGGACTAGCGGGGGGGCCTGGAGCTAGCAATGAGCAGTTCTTC
TRBJ1-5 . TRBD1 TRBV27 CASRTRDRVNQPQHF TGTGCCAGCCGGACGCGGGACAGGGTCAATCAGCCCCAGCATTTT
TRBJ1-2 . TRBD1 TRBV29-1 CSVATGNYGYTF TGCAGCGTTGCGACAGGGAACTATGGCTACACCTTC
TRBJ1-5 . . TRBV7-2 CASSFPRGGPGEPQHF TGTGCCAGCAGCTTCCCCCGTGGGGGCCCCGGGGAGCCCCAGCATTTT
TRBJ2-3 . TRBD2 TRBV7-9 CASTLPSGGATDTQYF TGTGCCAGCACCCTGCCCAGCGGGGGGGCGACAGATACGCAGTATTTT
TRBJ1-1 . TRBD1 TRBV15 CATSRQGQGTEAFF TGTGCCACCAGCCGACAAGGACAGGGCACTGAAGCTTTCTTT
TRBJ2-7 . TRBD1 TRBV3-1/TRBV3-2 CASSPSDRSKTYEQYF TGTGCCAGCAGCCCTTCGGACAGGTCTAAAACGTACGAGCAGTACTTC
TRBJ1-5 . . TRBV6-5 CASSNRVTAQPQHF TGTGCCAGCAGCAACAGGGTTACAGCTCAGCCCCAGCATTTT
TRBJ1-4 . TRBD1 TRBV7-3 CAGYAAGQGPSQSTNEKLFF TGTGCCGGTTATGCCGCGGGACAGGGACCATCCCAGTCAACTAATGAAAAACTGTTTTTT
TRBJ2-7 few . TRBV5-1 CASSPRTEASYEQYF TGCGCCAGCAGCCCGCGGACAGAAGCCTCCTACGAGCAGTACTTC
TRBJ2-5 . TRBD1 TRBV7-9 CASSYPDRGQETQYF TGTGCCAGCAGCTACCCGGACAGGGGGCAAGAGACCCAGTACTTC
TRBJ2-5 . . TRBV5-5 CASSLAGVQETQYF TGTGCCAGCAGCTTGGCAGGGGTTCAAGAGACCCAGTACTTC
TRBJ2-2 . TRBD1 TRBV10-3 CAISESVQGAGELFF TGTGCCATCAGTGAGTCGGTACAGGGGGCCGGGGAGCTGTTTTTT
TRBJ2-3 . TRBD2 TRBV7-8 CASSLGRGGLNTQYF TGTGCCAGCAGCTTAGGACGGGGGGGCCTAAATACGCAGTATTTT
TRBJ1-2 . TRBD1 TRBV6-5 CASKLAGQNYGYTF TGTGCCAGCAAACTCGCGGGACAGAACTATGGCTACACCTTC
TRBJ1-1 . . TRBV30 CAWSLKEDTEAFF TGTGCCTGGAGTTTAAAAGAGGACACTGAAGCTTTCTTT
TRBJ1-2 . . TRBV6-2/TRBV6-3 CASSFGGAAGYTF TGTGCCAGCAGCTTCGGGGGTGCAGCTGGCTACACCTTC
TRBJ2-7 . TRBD2 TRBV5-5 CASSAVGAGGYEQYF TGTGCCAGCAGCGCCGTCGGGGCGGGGGGGTACGAGCAGTACTTC
TRBJ2-1 . TRBD2 TRBV9 CASSTTTSGGANEQFF TGTGCCAGCAGCACTACGACTAGCGGGGGGGCAAATGAGCAGTTCTTC
TRBJ2-4 . TRBD1 TRBV6-2/TRBV6-3 CASSQIWTGGSKNIQYF TGTGCCAGCAGTCAGATCTGGACAGGGGGTTCCAAAAACATTCAGTACTTC
TRBJ1-6 . TRBD1 TRBV3-1/TRBV3-2 CASSQVHGQANSPLHF TGTGCCAGCAGCCAAGTCCACGGACAGGCCAATTCACCCCTCCACTTT
TRBJ1-5 . TRBD1 TRBV10-1 CASSGDRDPRDSNQPQHF TGCGCCAGCAGTGGGGACAGGGACCCAAGGGATAGCAATCAGCCCCAGCATTTT
TRBJ2-7 few . TRBV11-2 CASSQAYEQYF TGTGCCAGCAGCCAGGCCTACGAGCAGTACTTC
TRBJ1-5 . . TRBV5-4 CASSEGPQGINQPQHF TGTGCCAGCAGCGAAGGGCCTCAGGGAATCAATCAGCCCCAGCATTTT
TRBJ2-5 . . TRBV19 CASSPDSSETQYF TGTGCCAGTAGTCCCGACAGCTCGGAGACCCAGTACTTC
TRBJ1-5 . TRBD1 TRBV7-2 CASSFGQGGNQPQHF TGTGCCAGCAGCTTCGGACAGGGTGGCAATCAGCCCCAGCATTTT
TRBJ2-3 . TRBD2 TRBV7-6 CASSLAGGSTDTQYF TGTGCCAGCAGCTTGGCGGGGGGGAGCACAGATACGCAGTATTTT
TRBJ2-7 . TRBD2 TRBV6-6 CASSSPLAGGPYEQYF TGTGCCAGCAGTTCGCCCCTAGCGGGGGGGCCCTACGAGCAGTACTTC
TRBJ2-1 . TRBD2 TRBV2 CASSELASGGDEQFF TGTGCCAGCAGTGAATTGGCTAGCGGGGGAGATGAGCAGTTCTTC
TRBJ1-1 . TRBD1 TRBV6-2/TRBV6-3 CASSPGQGLNTEAFF TGTGCCAGCAGTCCGGGACAGGGGCTGAACACTGAAGCTTTCTTT
TRBJ1-1 many . TRBV11-3 CASSLGSTGITEAFF TGTGCCAGCAGCCTCGGGTCGACCGGGATCACTGAAGCTTTCTTT
TRBJ1-2 . . TRBV15 CATSRDNRDARGYTF TGTGCCACCAGCAGAGATAACAGGGATGCGCGTGGCTACACCTTC
TRBJ1-2 few . TRBV9 CASSVDVANYGYTF TGTGCCAGCAGCGTAGATGTAGCTAACTATGGCTACACCTTC
TRBJ1-1 once . TRBV5-1 CASSPRTDLNTEAFF TGCGCCAGCAGCCCCCGGACAGATTTGAACACTGAAGCTTTCTTT
TRBJ1-2 . . TRBV30 CAWSGGMNYGYTF TGTGCCTGGAGCGGGGGAATGAACTATGGCTACACCTTC
TRBJ2-5 few TRBD2 TRBV2 CASSEPLAGGPRETQYF TGTGCCAGCAGTGAACCACTAGCGGGGGGGCCGCGAGAGACCCAGTACTTC
TRBJ2-3 . . TRBV12-3/TRBV12-4 CASSDYSTDTQYF TGTGCCAGCAGTGACTACTCCACAGATACGCAGTATTTT
TRBJ2-1 . TRBD1 TRBV7-2 CASSPQPGTVDNEQFF TGTGCCAGCAGCCCCCAACCCGGGACAGTGGACAATGAGCAGTTCTTC
TRBJ1-6 few TRBD1 TRBV11-3 CASSLGTGNSPLHF TGTGCCAGCAGCTTAGGGACAGGGAATTCACCCCTCCACTTT
TRBJ1-3 . TRBD1 TRBV28 CASRPTGVGSGNTIYF TGTGCCAGCAGGCCTACAGGGGTCGGCTCTGGAAACACCATATATTTT
TRBJ2-3 . TRBD1 TRBV11-3 CASSRRQGGDTQYF TGTGCCAGCAGCAGGAGACAGGGCGGCGATACGCAGTATTTT
TRBJ2-1 . TRBD2 TRBV9 CASSVGLAGAYNEQFF TGTGCCAGCAGCGTCGGACTAGCGGGGGCTTACAATGAGCAGTTCTTC
TRBJ2-5 . TRBD2 TRBV5-1 CASSLASGGGETQYF TGCGCCAGCAGCTTGGCTAGCGGGGGCGGAGAGACCCAGTACTTC